What follows is one T cell receptor beta chain and its context. Antigen specificity is unknown. Researchers ran the assay at a deep level. TCRdb's table, derived via immunoSEQ multiplex PCR, lists solely in-frame clones and lacks some. The sample yields over a million clones, about 98.5% seen once. The sample is drawn from a study of shared clonotypes between healthy human individuals. General study points: Incomplete sequencing of sorted subsets was indicated by rarefaction despite large depth. Four donors held approximately 4.6% of naive CD4 clonotypes in common.

V lost 7 bases and J lost 3, with 13 bases in between. Germline CDR1 LNHDA, CDR2 SQIVND (reference sequence). CDR3 size: 14 residues. The sequence derives from a man under 40 in good health. Sequencing was performed on naive CD4+ T cells sorted from blood. Subset specified: CD45RA+ positively selected. The chain recombines TRBV19 with TRBJ1-5; no firm D call. CDR3 nucleotides: TGTGCCAGTAAGGCGGAAGGGCACAATCAGCCCCAGCATTTT. It is translated as CASKAEGHNQPQHF.